These 16 T cell receptor beta chains share one sample of origin, sequenced in a study of T cell clonotyping in hematopoietic cell transplantation. The assay was immunoSEQ multiplex PCR, and TCRdb's table has in-frame clones only and misses some. The table includes tens of thousands of clones, roughly 84% detected once. This sample's time point: recipient sample about 28 days before transplant, after cytoreduction. This specimen was peripheral blood mononuclear cells, taken before stem cell transplant. The receptors here all came from a woman in her sixties or seventies with acute myeloid leukemia. Some clones in this sample may be carry-over from other donors' samples.

This chain connects TRBV5-1 to TRBJ2-5, with 7 nucleotides matching TRBD1. The V gene's germline CDR1 is SGHRS and CDR2 YFSETQ. The CDR3 covers 14 residues. The ends lost 0 bases at V and 1 base at J; junction bases unmatched: 0. The CDR3: CASSLGQGQETQYF. The DNA for the CDR3 is TGCGCCAGCAGCTTGGGACAGGGCCAAGAGACCCAGTACTTC.

V and J are TRBV27 and TRBJ2-4; no clear D. With 3 bases removed from V and 1 base from J, the gap between germline ends came to 7 bases. The CDR3 loop spans 14 amino acids. The germline gives CDR1 MNHEY, CDR2 SMNVEV (reference sequence). The CDR3 region is CASSFLGAKNIQYF. CDR3 in DNA: TGTGCCAGCAGTTTCCTTGGGGCCAAAAACATTCAGTACTTC.

The genes are TRBV19 and TRBJ2-3; 11 bases align to TRBD2. J gave up 2 bases and V 6 bases, and 4 bases lay outside the gene matches. Germline CDR1 is LNHDA and CDR2 is SQIVND (reference sequence). The CDR3 runs to 15 residues. The CDR3 region has the DNA TGTGCCAGTAGGGCGACTAGCGGGAACACAGATACGCAGTATTTT. Protein: CASRATSGNTDTQYF.

This rearrangement joins TRBV4-2 to TRBJ2-7, with a tentative D call TRBD1 (6 bases). Germline CDR1 is LGHNA and CDR2 is YNFKEQ. The CDR3 extends over 18 amino acids. With 4 bases removed from V and 1 base from J, the gap between germline ends came to 23 bases. The CDR3 nucleotides are TGTGCCAGCAGCCGTCGCACCCTCAGGGGAACAGGTTCCTACGAGCAGTACTTC. Its translation: CASSRRTLRGTGSYEQYF.

The chain links TRBV15 to TRBJ2-3; D ambiguous. The CDR3 length is 14 residues. From germline, CDR1 is LNHNV and CDR2 YYDKDF (reference sequence). V gave up 0 bases and J gave up 3 bases, with 7 bases separating them. The CDR3 protein is CATSRELPTDTQYF. CDR3 nucleotide sequence: TGTGCCACCAGCAGAGAGCTCCCGACAGATACGCAGTATTTT. Full variable domain (outside the CDR3, taken from reference TRBV15 and TRBJ2-3): DAMVIQNPRYQVTQFGKPVTLSCSQTLNHNVMYWYQQKSSQAPKLLFHYYDKDFNNEADTPDNFQSRRPNTSFCFLDIRSPGLGDTAMYLCATSRELPTDTQYFGPGTRLTVL.

This chain joins TRBV29-1 and TRBJ1-2, with D possibly matching TRBD1 (6 bases). Germline V CDR1 and CDR2: SQVTM, ANQGSEA. The CDR3 is 16 residues long. Trimming cost V 0 bases and J 0 bases, with 14 bases left between them. CDR3 nucleotides: TGCAGCGTTGAAGATCGGTACGGGACAACTAACTATGGCTACACCTTC. Amino acid sequence: CSVEDRYGTTNYGYTF.

This sequence joins TRBV7-2 and TRBJ2-7, with 14 bases matching TRBD2. CDR3 length equals 15 residues. The germline V gene encodes CDR1 SGHTA and CDR2 FQGNSA. The V and J ends lost 5 bases and 6 bases, in that order; junction bases with no gene match: 6. The CDR3 nucleotides read TGTGCCAGCAGCGGGACAGGGACTAGCGGGAGCGAGCAGTACTTC. Residues: CASSGTGTSGSEQYF.

This sequence joins TRBV19 and TRBJ1-5; the D gene is possibly TRBD1 (5 bases). The CDR3 is made up of 15 amino acids. Germline CDR1 and CDR2: LNHDA and SQIVND (reference sequence). V dropped 1 base and J dropped 6 bases, with 13 bases sitting between them. The CDR3, as DNA: TGTGCCAGTAGTATAGGGCCGGGGGGTGGTCAGCCCCAGCATTTT. As protein: CASSIGPGGGQPQHF. Full variable domain (missing parts from reference TRBV19 and TRBJ1-5): DGGITQSPKYLFRKEGQNVTLSCEQNLNHDAMYWYRQDPGQGLRLIYYSQIVNDFQKGDIAEGYSVSREKKESFPLTVTSAQKNPTAFYLCASSIGPGGGQPQHFGDGTRLSIL.

To note about this clone: Relative to the germline gene, one junction end is altered; a read error may explain this. The rearrangement links TRBV5-5 to TRBJ2-7, with D hard to call. Germline CDR1 SGHKS, CDR2 YYEKEE (reference sequence). The CDR3 spans 12 residues. The chain's CDR3 is CASSPMGPLQYF. DNA of the CDR3: TGCGCCAGCAGCCCGATGGGCCCCCTGCAGTACTTC.

This clone was recorded once. The chain uses TRBV12-5 and TRBJ1-1, with TRBD1 as a possible D gene (5 bases). From germline, CDR1 is LGHNT and CDR2 FRNRAP. V gave up 7 bases and J gave up 1 base, with 10 bases separating them. CDR3 length: 13 amino acids. The CDR3 protein is CASAGRQNTEAFF. Written as DNA, the CDR3 is TGTGCTAGTGCGGGACGGCAGAACACTGAAGCTTTCTTT.

V is TRBV29-1 and J is TRBJ1-1; D gene unclear. Per the germline V gene, CDR1 is SQVTM and CDR2 is ANQGSEA. This CDR3 is 12 amino acids long. V dropped 6 bases and J dropped 5 bases, with 13 bases sitting between them. The CDR3 spells CSVTKRGTEAFF. The CDR3 nucleotides are TGCAGCGTAACGAAAAGAGGAACTGAAGCTTTCTTT.

V and J are TRBV2 and TRBJ1-2, with 7 bases fitting TRBD1. The CDR3 contains 14 residues. With 10 bases clipped from V and 0 bases from J, the junction kept 8 bases outside the gene matches. Germline CDR1 and CDR2: SNHLY and FYNNEI. The CDR3 sequence: CATGGGPSNYGYTF. CDR3 nucleotide sequence: TGTGCCACAGGAGGGGGCCCCTCTAACTATGGCTACACCTTC.

V usage is TRBV29-1 and J usage is TRBJ2-7; TRBD1 matches 9 bases. The CDR3 spans 14 residues. Germline CDR1 reads SQVTM; CDR2 reads ANQGSEA. Losses at the gene ends were 6 bases for V and 4 bases for J; bases not matched to a gene: 10. The chain's CDR3 is CSVRLQGAAYEQYF. The CDR3, as DNA: TGCAGCGTGAGACTACAGGGGGCAGCGTACGAGCAGTACTTC.

The chain has TRBV28 and TRBJ2-1, with a possible D match to TRBD1 (7 bases). The V end was cut by 7 bases, the J end by 7 bases, with 20 bases between. CDR3 length equals 15 residues. CDR1 and CDR2 (germline): MDHEN, SYDVKM. As DNA, the CDR3 is TGTGCCAGCACCTCAGGGGGGTGGTCAATGAATGAGCAGTTCTTC. Its protein product is CASTSGGWSMNEQFF.

This chain joins TRBV19 and TRBJ1-4; 9 nucleotides match TRBD1. Germline V gene data show CDR1 as LNHDA and CDR2 as SQIVND (reference sequence). This CDR3 region has 15 residues. V shed 1 base, J shed 7 bases, and the junction held 4 bases outside the gene matches. The CDR3, as DNA: TGTGCCAGTAGTATAGCCGGGACAGGGAGTGAAAAACTGTTTTTT. Protein: CASSIAGTGSEKLFF. Combining the CDR3 with reference TRBV19 and TRBJ1-4 gives the whole variable domain DGGITQSPKYLFRKEGQNVTLSCEQNLNHDAMYWYRQDPGQGLRLIYYSQIVNDFQKGDIAEGYSVSREKKESFPLTVTSAQKNPTAFYLCASSIAGTGSEKLFFGSGTQLSVL.

V is TRBV20-1 and J is TRBJ2-1; unclear D gene. This CDR3 comprises 11 residues. CDR1 is DFQATT and CDR2 is SNEGSKA in the germline V gene (reference sequence). The V end lost 2 bases, the J end lost 10 bases, and 9 bases lay between the germline ends. The CDR3 protein is CSARRDREQFF. The CDR3 DNA follows: TGCAGTGCTAGAAGGGATCGAGAGCAGTTCTTC.